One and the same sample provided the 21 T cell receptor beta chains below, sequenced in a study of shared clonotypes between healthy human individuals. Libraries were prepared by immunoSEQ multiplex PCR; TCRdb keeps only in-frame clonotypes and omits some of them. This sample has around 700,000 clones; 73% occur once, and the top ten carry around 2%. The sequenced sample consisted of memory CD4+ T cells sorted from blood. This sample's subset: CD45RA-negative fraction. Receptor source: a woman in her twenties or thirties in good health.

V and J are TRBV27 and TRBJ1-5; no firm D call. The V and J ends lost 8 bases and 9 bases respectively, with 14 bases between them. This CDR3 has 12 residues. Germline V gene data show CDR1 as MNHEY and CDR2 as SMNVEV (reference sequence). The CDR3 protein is CASSTAVWPQHF. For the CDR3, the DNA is TGTGCCAGCTCAACGGCCGTCTGGCCCCAGCATTTT.

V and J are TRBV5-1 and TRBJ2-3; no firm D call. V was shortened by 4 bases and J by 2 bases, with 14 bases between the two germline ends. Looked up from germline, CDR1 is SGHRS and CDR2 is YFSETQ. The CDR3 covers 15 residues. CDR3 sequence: CASSTNSPFTDTQYF. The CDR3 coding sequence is TGCGCCAGCAGCACTAACTCCCCCTTCACAGATACGCAGTATTTT.

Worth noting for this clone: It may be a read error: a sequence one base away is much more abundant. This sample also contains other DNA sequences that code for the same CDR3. CDR3 DNA: TGTGCCAGCAGTCAATACAATGAGCAGTTCTTC. Amino acid sequence: CASSQYNEQFF. The rearrangement joins TRBV6-5 to TRBJ2-1; D uncertain. The CDR3 consists of 11 residues. From germline, CDR1 is MNHEY and CDR2 SVGAGI. Trimming removed 5 bases from V and 4 bases from J, with 3 bases in between.

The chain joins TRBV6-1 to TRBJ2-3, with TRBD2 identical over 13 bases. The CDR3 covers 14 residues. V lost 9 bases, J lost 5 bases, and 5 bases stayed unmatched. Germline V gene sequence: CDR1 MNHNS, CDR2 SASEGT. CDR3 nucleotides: TGTGCCAGTGGACTAGCGGGAGTCAGAGATACGCAGTATTTT. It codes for CASGLAGVRDTQYF.

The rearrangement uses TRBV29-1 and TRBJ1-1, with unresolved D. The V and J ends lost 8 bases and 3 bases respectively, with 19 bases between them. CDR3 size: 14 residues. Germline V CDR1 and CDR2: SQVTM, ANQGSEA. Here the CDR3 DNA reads TGCAGCTCCCGAACAGCCAATTTAGACACTGAAGCTTTCTTT. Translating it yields CSSRTANLDTEAFF.

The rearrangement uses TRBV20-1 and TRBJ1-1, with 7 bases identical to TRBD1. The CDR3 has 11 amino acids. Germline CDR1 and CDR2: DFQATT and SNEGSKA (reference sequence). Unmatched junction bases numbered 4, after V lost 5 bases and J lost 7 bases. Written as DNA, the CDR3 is TGCAGTGCTCCCCGGGACAGTGAAGCTTTCTTT. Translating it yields CSAPRDSEAFF.

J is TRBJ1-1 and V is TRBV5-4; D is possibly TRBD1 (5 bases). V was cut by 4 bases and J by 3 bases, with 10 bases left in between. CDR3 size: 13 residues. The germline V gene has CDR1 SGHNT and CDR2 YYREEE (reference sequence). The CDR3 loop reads CASSPQGYTEAFF. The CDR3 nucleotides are TGTGCCAGCAGCCCTCAGGGATACACTGAAGCTTTCTTT.

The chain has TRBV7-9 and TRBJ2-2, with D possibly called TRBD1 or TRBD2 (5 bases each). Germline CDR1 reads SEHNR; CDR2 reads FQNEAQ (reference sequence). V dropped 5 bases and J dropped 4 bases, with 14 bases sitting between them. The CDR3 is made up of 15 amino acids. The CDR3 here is CASSPWGTGTGELFF. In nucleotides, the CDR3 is TGTGCCAGCAGCCCATGGGGGACCGGCACCGGGGAGCTGTTTTTT. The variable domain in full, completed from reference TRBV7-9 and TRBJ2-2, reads DTGVSQNPRHKITKRGQNVTFRCDPISEHNRLYWYRQTLGQGPEFLTYFQNEAQLEKSRLLSDRFSAERPKGSFSTLEIQRTEQGDSAMYLCASSPWGTGTGELFFGEGSRLTVL.

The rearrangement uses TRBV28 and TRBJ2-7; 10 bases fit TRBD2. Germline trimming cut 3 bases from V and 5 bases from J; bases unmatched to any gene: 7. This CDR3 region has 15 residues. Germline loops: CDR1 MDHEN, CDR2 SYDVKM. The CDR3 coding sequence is TGTGCCAGCAGTTTTCCTCTAGCGGGAGTTGACGAGCAGTACTTC. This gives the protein CASSFPLAGVDEQYF.

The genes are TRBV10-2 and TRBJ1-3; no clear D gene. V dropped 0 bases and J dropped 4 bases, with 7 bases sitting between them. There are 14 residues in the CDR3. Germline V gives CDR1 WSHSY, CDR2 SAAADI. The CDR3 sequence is CASSESFRGNTIYF. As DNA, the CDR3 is TGCGCCAGCAGTGAGTCGTTTAGAGGAAACACCATATATTTT.

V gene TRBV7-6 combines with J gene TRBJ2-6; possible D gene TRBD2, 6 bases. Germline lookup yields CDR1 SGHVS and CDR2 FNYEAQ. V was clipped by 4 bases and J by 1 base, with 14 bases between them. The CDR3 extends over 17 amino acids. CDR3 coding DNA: TGTGCCAGCAGCTCCTCCGGGGGAGTATCTGGGGCCAACGTCCTGACTTTC. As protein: CASSSSGGVSGANVLTF.

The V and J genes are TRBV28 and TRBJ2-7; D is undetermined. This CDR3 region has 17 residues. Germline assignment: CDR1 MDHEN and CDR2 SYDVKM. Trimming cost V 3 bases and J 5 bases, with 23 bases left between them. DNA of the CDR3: TGTGCCAGCAGTTTTTATTTGGCCTCCCCTTCATTCAACGAGCAGTACTTC. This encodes CASSFYLASPSFNEQYF. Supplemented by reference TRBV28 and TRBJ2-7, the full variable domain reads DVKVTQSSRYLVKRTGEKVFLECVQDMDHENMFWYRQDPGLGLRLIYFSYDVKMKEKGDIPEGYSVSREKKERFSLILESASTNQTSMYLCASSFYLASPSFNEQYFGPGTRLTVT.

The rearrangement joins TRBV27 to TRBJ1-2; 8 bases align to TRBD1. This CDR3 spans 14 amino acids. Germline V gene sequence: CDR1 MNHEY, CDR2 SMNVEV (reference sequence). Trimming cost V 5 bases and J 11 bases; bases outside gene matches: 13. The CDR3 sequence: CASSPRTGPRGYTF. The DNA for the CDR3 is TGTGCCAGCAGTCCCAGGACAGGGCCGCGGGGGTACACCTTC.

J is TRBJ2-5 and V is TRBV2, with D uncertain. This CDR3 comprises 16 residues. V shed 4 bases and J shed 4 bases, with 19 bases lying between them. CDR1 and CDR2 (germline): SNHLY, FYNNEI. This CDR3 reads CASSASLLERGETQYF. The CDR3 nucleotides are TGTGCCAGCAGTGCCTCGTTGCTCGAGAGAGGAGAGACCCAGTACTTC.

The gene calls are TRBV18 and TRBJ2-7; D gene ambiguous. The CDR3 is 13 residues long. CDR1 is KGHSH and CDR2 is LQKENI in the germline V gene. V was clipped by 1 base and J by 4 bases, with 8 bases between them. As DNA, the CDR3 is TGTGCCAGCTCACCACGACCTGAGTACGAGCAGTACTTC. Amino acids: CASSPRPEYEQYF.

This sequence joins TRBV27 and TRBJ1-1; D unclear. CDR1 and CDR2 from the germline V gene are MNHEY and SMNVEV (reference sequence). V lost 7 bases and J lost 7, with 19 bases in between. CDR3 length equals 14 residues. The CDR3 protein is CASTLRGGHFEAFF. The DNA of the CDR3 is TGTGCCAGCACTCTCAGAGGTGGGCATTTTGAAGCTTTCTTT.

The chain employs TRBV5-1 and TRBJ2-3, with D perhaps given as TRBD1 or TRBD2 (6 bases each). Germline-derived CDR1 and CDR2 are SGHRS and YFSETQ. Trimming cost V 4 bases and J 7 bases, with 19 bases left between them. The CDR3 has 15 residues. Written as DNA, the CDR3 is TGCGCCAGCAGCCCCGAGGGGCAGGGGAGGCATACGCAGTATTTT. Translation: CASSPEGQGRHTQYF.

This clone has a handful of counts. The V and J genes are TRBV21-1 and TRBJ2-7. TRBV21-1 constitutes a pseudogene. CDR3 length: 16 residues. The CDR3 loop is CASSAKGGDRSYEQYF. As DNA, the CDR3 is TGTGCCAGCAGCGCGAAAGGGGGGGACAGATCCTACGAGCAGTACTTC.

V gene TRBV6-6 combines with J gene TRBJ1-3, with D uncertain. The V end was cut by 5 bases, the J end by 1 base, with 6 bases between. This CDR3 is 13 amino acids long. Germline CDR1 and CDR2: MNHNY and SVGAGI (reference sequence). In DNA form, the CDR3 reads TGTGCCAGCAGTCTTTCTTCTGGAAACACCATATATTTT. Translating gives CASSLSSGNTIYF.

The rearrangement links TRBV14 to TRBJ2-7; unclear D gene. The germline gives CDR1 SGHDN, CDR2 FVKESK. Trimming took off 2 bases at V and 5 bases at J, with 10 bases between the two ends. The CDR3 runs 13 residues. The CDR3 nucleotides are TGTGCCAGCAGCCAAACAGCAGTACACGAGCAGTACTTC. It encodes CASSQTAVHEQYF.

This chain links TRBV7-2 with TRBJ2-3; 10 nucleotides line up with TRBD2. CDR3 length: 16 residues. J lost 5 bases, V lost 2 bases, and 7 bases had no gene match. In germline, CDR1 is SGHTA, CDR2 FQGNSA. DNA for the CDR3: TGTGCCAGCAGCTTAAACAGCGGGAGGGCCGTAGATACGCAGTATTTT. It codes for CASSLNSGRAVDTQYF. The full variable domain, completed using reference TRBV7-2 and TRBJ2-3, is GAGVSQSPSNKVTEKGKDVELRCDPISGHTALYWYRQSLGQGLEFLIYFQGNSAPDKSGLPSDRFSAERTGGSVSTLTIQRTQQEDSAVYLCASSLNSGRAVDTQYFGPGTRLTVL.